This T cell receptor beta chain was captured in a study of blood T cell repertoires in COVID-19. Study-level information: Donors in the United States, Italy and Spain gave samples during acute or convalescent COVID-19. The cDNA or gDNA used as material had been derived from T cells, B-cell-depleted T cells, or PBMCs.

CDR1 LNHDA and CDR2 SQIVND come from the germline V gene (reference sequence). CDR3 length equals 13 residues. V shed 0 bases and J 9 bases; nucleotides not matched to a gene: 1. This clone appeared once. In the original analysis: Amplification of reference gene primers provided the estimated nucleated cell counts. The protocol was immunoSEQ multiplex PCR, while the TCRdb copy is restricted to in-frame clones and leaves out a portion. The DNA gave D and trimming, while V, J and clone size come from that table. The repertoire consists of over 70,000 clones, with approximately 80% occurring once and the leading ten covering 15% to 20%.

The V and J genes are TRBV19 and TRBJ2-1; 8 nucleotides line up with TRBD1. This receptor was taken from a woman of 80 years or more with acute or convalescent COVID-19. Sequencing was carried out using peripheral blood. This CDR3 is CASSIEDRAEQFF. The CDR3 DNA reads TGTGCCAGTAGTATAGAGGACAGGGCTGAGCAGTTCTTC.